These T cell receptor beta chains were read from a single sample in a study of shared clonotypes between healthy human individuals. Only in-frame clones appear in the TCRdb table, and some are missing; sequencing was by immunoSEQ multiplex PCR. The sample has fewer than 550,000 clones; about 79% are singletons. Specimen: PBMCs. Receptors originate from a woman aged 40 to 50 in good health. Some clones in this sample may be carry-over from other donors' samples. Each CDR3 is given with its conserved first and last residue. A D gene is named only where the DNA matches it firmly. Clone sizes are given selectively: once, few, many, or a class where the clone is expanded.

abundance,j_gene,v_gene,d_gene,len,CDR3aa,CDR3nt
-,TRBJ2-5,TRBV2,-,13,CASSEIAKETQYF,TGTGCCAGCAGTGAGATAGCGAAAGAGACCCAGTACTTC
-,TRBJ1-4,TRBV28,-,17,CASSLAGQLSGNEKLFF,TGTGCCAGCAGTTTAGCGGGCCAACTGAGTGGGAATGAAAAACTGTTTTTT
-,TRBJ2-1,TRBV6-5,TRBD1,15,CASSYGGTGWNEQFF,TGTGCCAGCAGTTACGGGGGGACAGGGTGGAATGAGCAGTTCTTC
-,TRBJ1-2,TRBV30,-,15,CAWSVRRVSFGGYTF,TGTGCCTGGAGTGTACGAAGGGTCAGTTTTGGTGGCTACACCTTC
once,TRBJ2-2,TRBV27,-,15,CASSPLGPNTGELFF,TGTGCCAGCAGTCCATTGGGACCGAACACCGGGGAGCTGTTTTTT
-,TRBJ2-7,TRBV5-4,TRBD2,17,CASSLIGTSGSIYEQYF,TGTGCCAGCAGCTTAATTGGTACTAGCGGGAGTATTTACGAGCAGTACTTC
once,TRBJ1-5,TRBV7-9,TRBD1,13,CASSVGQTQPQHF,TGTGCCAGCAGTGTGGGACAGACTCAGCCCCAGCATTTT
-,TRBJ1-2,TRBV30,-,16,CAWSVSVWTANYGYTF,TGTGCCTGGAGTGTAAGTGTTTGGACAGCTAACTATGGCTACACCTTC
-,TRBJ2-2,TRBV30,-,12,CACNKVTGELFF,TGTGCCTGCAACAAGGTCACCGGGGAGCTGTTTTTT
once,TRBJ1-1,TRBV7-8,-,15,CASSPRFTVNTEAFF,TGTGCCAGCAGCCCGCGGTTTACGGTGAACACTGAAGCTTTCTTT
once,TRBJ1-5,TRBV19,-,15,CASSINRESGQPQHF,TGTGCCAGTAGTATTAACAGGGAGTCGGGTCAGCCCCAGCATTTT
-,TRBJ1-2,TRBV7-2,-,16,CASSLWQGGSNYGYTF,TGTGCCAGCAGCTTATGGCAGGGCGGATCTAACTATGGCTACACCTTC
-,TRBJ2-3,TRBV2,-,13,CASTVDMGDTQYF,TGTGCCAGCACAGTCGATATGGGGGATACGCAGTATTTT
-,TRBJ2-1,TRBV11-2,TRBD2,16,CASSVLAGAPGDEQFF,TGTGCCAGCAGTGTGCTAGCGGGAGCCCCGGGCGATGAGCAGTTCTTC
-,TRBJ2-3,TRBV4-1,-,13,CASSQAYTDTQYF,TGCGCCAGCAGCCAGGCCTACACAGATACGCAGTATTTT
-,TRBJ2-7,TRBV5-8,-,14,CASSSGPERYEQYF,TGTGCCAGCAGCTCCGGACCCGAGAGGTACGAGCAGTACTTC
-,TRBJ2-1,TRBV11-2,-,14,CASTLGRFTDEQFF,TGTGCCAGCACCCTAGGACGATTTACAGATGAGCAGTTCTTC
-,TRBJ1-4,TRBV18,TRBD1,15,CASSPRTGSNEKLFF,TGTGCCAGCTCACCACGGACAGGGTCGAATGAAAAACTGTTTTTT
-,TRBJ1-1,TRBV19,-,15,CASSTDLSSRAEAFF,TGTGCCAGTAGTACTGACCTAAGCTCCAGAGCTGAAGCTTTCTTT
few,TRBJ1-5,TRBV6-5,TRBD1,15,CASRRTGDSNQPQHF,TGTGCCAGCAGACGGACAGGGGATAGCAATCAGCCCCAGCATTTT
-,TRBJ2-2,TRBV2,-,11,CASSETGELFF,TGTGCCAGCAGTGAGACCGGGGAGCTGTTTTTT
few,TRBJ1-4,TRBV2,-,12,CASSERGEKLFF,TGTGCCAGCAGTGAACGAGGTGAAAAACTGTTTTTT
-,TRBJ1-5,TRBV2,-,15,CASSREGYSNQPQHF,TGTGCCAGCAGCCGCGAGGGATATAGCAATCAGCCCCAGCATTTT
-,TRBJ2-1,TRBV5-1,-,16,CASSLNTVDANNEQFF,TGCGCCAGCAGCTTGAATACGGTGGATGCAAACAATGAGCAGTTCTTC
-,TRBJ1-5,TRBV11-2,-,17,CASTISRPDGHNQPQHF,TGTGCCAGCACCATTTCCCGACCCGACGGACACAATCAGCCCCAGCATTTT
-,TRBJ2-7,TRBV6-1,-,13,CASRWDTTYEQYF,TGTGCCAGCAGGTGGGACACCACCTACGAGCAGTACTTC
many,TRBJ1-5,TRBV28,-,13,CASSFQGNQPQHF,TGTGCCAGCAGTTTCCAAGGAAATCAGCCCCAGCATTTT
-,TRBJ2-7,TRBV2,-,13,CASRQGPTYEQYF,TGTGCCAGCAGACAGGGCCCTACCTACGAGCAGTACTTC
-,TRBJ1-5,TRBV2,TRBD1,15,CASKDRAHSNQPQHF,TGTGCCAGCAAGGACAGGGCCCATAGCAATCAGCCCCAGCATTTT
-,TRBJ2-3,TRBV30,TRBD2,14,CAWSEGLGTDTQYF,TGTGCCTGGAGTGAGGGACTAGGCACAGATACGCAGTATTTT
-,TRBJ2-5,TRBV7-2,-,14,CASSPQGWQETQYF,TGTGCCAGCAGCCCTCAGGGGTGGCAAGAGACCCAGTACTTC
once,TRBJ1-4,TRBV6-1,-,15,CASSEGGATNEKLFF,TGTGCCAGCAGTGAAGGCGGCGCAACTAATGAAAAACTGTTTTTT
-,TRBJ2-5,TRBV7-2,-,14,CASSFLIPGETQYF,TGTGCCAGCAGCTTTTTGATTCCGGGAGAGACCCAGTACTTC
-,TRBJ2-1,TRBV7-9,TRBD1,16,CASSTPDRIIYNEQFF,TGTGCCAGCAGCACCCCGGACAGGATTATCTACAATGAGCAGTTCTTC
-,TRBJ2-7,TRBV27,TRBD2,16,CASTTLAGFTLNEQYF,TGTGCCAGCACCACCTTAGCGGGATTCACCCTAAACGAGCAGTACTTC
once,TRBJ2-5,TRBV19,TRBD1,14,CASSRGDRGETQYF,TGTGCCAGTAGTAGGGGAGACAGGGGAGAGACCCAGTACTTC
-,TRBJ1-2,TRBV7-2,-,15,CASSLAEGVGYGYTF,TGTGCCAGCAGCTTAGCGGAAGGGGTGGGCTATGGCTACACCTTC
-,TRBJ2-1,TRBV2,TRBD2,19,CASILRGRGTSGAYNEQFF,TGTGCCAGCATACTTCGGGGCCGTGGGACTAGCGGAGCTTATAATGAGCAGTTCTTC
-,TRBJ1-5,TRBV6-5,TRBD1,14,CASKRQGINQPQHF,TGTGCCAGCAAAAGACAGGGAATCAATCAGCCCCAGCATTTT
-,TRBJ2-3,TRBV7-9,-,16,CASTPRRGVSTDTQYF,TGTGCCAGCACTCCACGGAGGGGGGTTAGCACAGATACGCAGTATTTT
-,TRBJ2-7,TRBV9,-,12,CASRQSSYEQYF,TGTGCCAGCAGGCAGAGCTCCTACGAGCAGTACTTC